A single sample is the source of the 18 T cell receptor beta chains below, sequenced in a study of radiotherapy plus CTLA-4 blockade in lung cancer. Libraries were prepared by immunoSEQ multiplex PCR; TCRdb keeps only in-frame clonotypes and omits some of them. The profile shows about 60,000 clones, approximately 70% of them singletons. The input for sequencing was peripheral blood, taken from a patient treated with radiotherapy plus ipilimumab. The receptors here all came from a human donor with non-small cell lung cancer whose response to radiotherapy plus ipilimumab could not be evaluated.

This CDR3 reads CASSYLAGVYNEQFF. In DNA, the CDR3 is TGCGCCAGCAGCTATCTAGCGGGAGTGTACAATGAGCAGTTCTTC. The chain couples TRBV4-1 to TRBJ2-1; TRBD2 matches 10 bases. From germline, CDR1 is MGHRA and CDR2 YSYEKL. This CDR3 comprises 15 residues. With V trimmed by 5 bases and J by 4 bases, 5 bases remained unmatched.

V and J are TRBV19 and TRBJ1-1; 7 bases match TRBD1. V shed 4 bases and J 1 base; nucleotides not matched to a gene: 9. Germline values: CDR1 LNHDA, CDR2 SQIVND (reference sequence). The CDR3 has 16 residues. The DNA for the CDR3 is TGTGCCAGTAGTAGAGGGGGCGTATATTGGAACACTGAAGCTTTCTTT. Translated, it gives CASSRGGVYWNTEAFF. Variable domain in full (rest from reference TRBV19 and TRBJ1-1): DGGITQSPKYLFRKEGQNVTLSCEQNLNHDAMYWYRQDPGQGLRLIYYSQIVNDFQKGDIAEGYSVSREKKESFPLTVTSAQKNPTAFYLCASSRGGVYWNTEAFFGQGTRLTVV.

About this clone: The final CDR3 position lacks the conserved phenylalanine or tryptophan, pointing to a likely read error. It is unclear where the CDR3 begins or ends on the DNA, so no DNA is shown, and the CDR3 is as TCRdb lists it. This CDR3 reads CASSLQGSL. The chain couples TRBV14 to TRBJ2-7; TRBD1 is the table's D call and was not checked against the DNA. Including both end residues, the CDR3 is 9 amino acids long. In germline, CDR1 is SGHDN, CDR2 FVKESK.

Of note for this clone: The junction shows a germline mismatch at one end, possibly a read error. V gene TRBV6-6 combines with J gene TRBJ2-2; D not certain. This CDR3 region has 12 residues. Looked up from germline, CDR1 is MNHNY and CDR2 is SVGAGI (reference sequence). CDR3 residues: CAGRIRTGELFF. CDR3 DNA sequence: TGTGCCGGCAGAATCCGCACCGGGGAGCTGTTTTTT.

The chain employs TRBV7-9 and TRBJ2-7, with TRBD1 matching over 9 bases. J lost 7 bases, V lost 5 bases, and 15 bases had no gene match. This CDR3 region has 16 residues. The germline CDR1 and CDR2 sequences are SEHNR and FQNEAQ (reference sequence). The CDR3 loop reads CASSPRRGDRVREQYF. The CDR3 DNA reads as TGTGCCAGCAGCCCTCGCAGGGGGGACAGGGTCCGGGAGCAGTACTTC.

The V and J genes are TRBV5-5 and TRBJ1-2; D is unclear. The CDR3 consists of 13 residues. CDR1 and CDR2 (germline): SGHKS, YYEKEE (reference sequence). Between the trimmed V and J ends, which lost 4 bases and 0 bases, there was a span of 7 bases. The CDR3 sequence is CASSEDSNYGYTF. The CDR3 coding sequence is TGTGCCAGCAGCGAGGACTCTAACTATGGCTACACCTTC.

The V gene is TRBV7-9, the J gene TRBJ1-2; D perhaps matches TRBD1 (6 bases). The CDR3 is 14 residues long. Germline V gene data show CDR1 as SEHNR and CDR2 as FQNEAQ (reference sequence). Between the trimmed V and J ends, which lost 5 bases and 1 base, there was a span of 11 bases. CDR3 DNA sequence: TGTGCCAGCAGCAGACAGGAACTTAACTATGGCTACACCTTC. The encoded protein is CASSRQELNYGYTF.

The genes are TRBV6-1 and TRBJ1-5; D not resolved. V was cut by 6 bases and J by 1 base, with 10 bases left in between. The CDR3 extends over 14 amino acids. The germline V gene encodes CDR1 MNHNS and CDR2 SASEGT. The CDR3 bases are TGTGCCAGCAGGGGCAGTCAAAGCAATCAGCCCCAGCATTTT. It encodes CASRGSQSNQPQHF.

The chain uses TRBV25-1 and TRBJ2-1; TRBD2 agrees at 7 bases. The CDR3 runs 15 residues. V shed 4 bases and J 8 bases; nucleotides not matched to a gene: 11. The germline V gene has CDR1 MGHDK and CDR2 SYGVNS. Written as DNA, the CDR3 is TGTGCCAGCAGTGTGGGGGGGAACCTAGGGTATGAGCAGTTCTTC. Protein: CASSVGGNLGYEQFF.

The J gene is TRBJ2-3, the V gene TRBV7-2, with unresolved D. Germline V gene lookup returns CDR1 SGHTA and CDR2 FQGNSA. The V end was cut by 5 bases, the J end by 3 bases, with 9 bases between. The CDR3 consists of 13 residues. The CDR3 here is CASSPQATDTQYF. The CDR3 DNA sequence: TGTGCCAGCAGCCCCCAGGCTACAGATACGCAGTATTTT.

The chain combines TRBV21-1 with TRBJ2-5; the D call of TRBD1 is as the table states it, not checked on the DNA. The J call may be faulty, since TRBJ2-7 better matches the DNA end. TRBV21-1 represents a pseudogene. The CDR3 has 13 amino acids. CDR3: CATQRKGYLEQYF. The CDR3 DNA is TGTGCCACCCAAAGAAAGGGGTATCTCGAGCAGTACTTC.

The chain uses TRBV19 and TRBJ2-3; D might be TRBD1 (5 bases). Germline lookup yields CDR1 LNHDA and CDR2 SQIVND (reference sequence). Trimming removed 5 bases from V and 1 base from J, with 7 bases in between. The CDR3 covers 13 residues. CDR3 sequence reads: CASSETGTDTQYF. DNA of the CDR3: TGTGCCAGTAGTGAGACAGGCACAGATACGCAGTATTTT.

The table lists this clone with a few counts. The rearrangement links TRBV25-1 to TRBJ2-7, with D maybe TRBD1 (5 bases). Trimming removed 4 bases at V and 0 bases at J, with 13 bases between. This CDR3 has 15 residues. The germline V gene has CDR1 MGHDK and CDR2 SYGVNS. The CDR3 nucleotides read TGTGCCAGCAGTGCTCTCGAAGGGGCCTCCTACGAGCAGTACTTC. It translates to CASSALEGASYEQYF.

V usage is TRBV28 and J usage is TRBJ2-5; no clear D gene. Trimming pared 7 bases from V and 0 bases from J, leaving 6 bases between. The CDR3 is made up of 12 amino acids. CDR1 and CDR2 (germline): MDHEN, SYDVKM. The CDR3 sequence: CASKAYQETQYF. The CDR3 bases are TGTGCCAGCAAAGCCTACCAAGAGACCCAGTACTTC.

This clone has more than one count but fewer than ten. V usage is TRBV11-1 and J usage is TRBJ1-2; 7 bases map to TRBD1. The germline CDR1 and CDR2 sequences are SGHAT and FQDESV (reference sequence). Unmatched junction bases numbered 14, after V lost 4 bases and J lost 3 bases. The CDR3 runs 17 residues. This chain's CDR3 is CASSSPQGIGVDYGYTF. The CDR3 DNA reads TGTGCCAGCAGCTCTCCACAGGGGATTGGAGTTGACTATGGCTACACCTTC.

This clone was picked up a small number of times. The genes are TRBV19 and TRBJ1-1, with D maybe TRBD1 (6 bases). With 1 base removed from V and 11 bases from J, the gap between germline ends came to 11 bases. There are 12 residues in the CDR3. The germline gives CDR1 LNHDA, CDR2 SQIVND (reference sequence). The CDR3 DNA reads TGTGCCAGTAGTATAGCCGCAGGGGAGGCTTTCTTT. It encodes CASSIAAGEAFF.

In its sample, this clone was seen once. The chain has TRBV4-1 and TRBJ1-2; weak D call: TRBD1 (5 bases). CDR1 and CDR2 (germline): MGHRA, YSYEKL. V was cut by 3 bases and J by 6 bases, with 20 bases left in between. CDR3 length: 16 amino acids. This CDR3 is CASSHPLAGRNNGYTF. As DNA, the CDR3 is TGCGCCAGCAGCCACCCCTTGGCAGGGCGGAATAATGGCTACACCTTC.

This chain uses TRBV6-1 with TRBJ2-1; tentatively, D is TRBD1 (5 bases). Per the germline V gene, CDR1 is MNHNS and CDR2 is SASEGT. This CDR3 has 12 residues. V was pared by 6 bases and J by 7 bases, with 10 bases between. CDR3 DNA: TGTGCCAGCAGGGCAGGGTCAAATGAGCAGTTCTTC. Translation: CASRAGSNEQFF.